These 4 T cell receptor beta chains were all obtained from the same sample, sequenced in a study of shared clonotypes between healthy human individuals. Naive CD8 populations comprised CD45RO-negative cells positively selected for CCR7, excluding terminally differentiated effector memory CD45RA+ cells. Here immunoSEQ multiplex PCR was the method, and the copy in TCRdb shows in-frame clones only, minus some. Of about 1.9 million clones in the sample, around 95% were seen once. The sequencing sample was made of naive CD8+ T cells from PBMCs. The source of these receptors is a man aged 18 to 35 in good health. Some clones in this sample may be carry-over from other donors' samples.

This clone was observed once. The V and J genes are TRBV28 and TRBJ2-5, with 10 bases lining up with TRBD1. The CDR3 consists of 16 residues. The V gene's germline CDR1 is MDHEN and CDR2 SYDVKM. Unmatched junction bases numbered 11, after V lost 5 bases and J lost 5 bases. The DNA for the CDR3 is TGTGCCAGCAGTAAGGCGACAGGGGGCAATTTGGAGACCCAGTACTTC. Its translation: CASSKATGGNLETQYF.

This chain uses TRBV6-1 with TRBJ2-7; TRBD2 matches 13 bases. Germline trimming cut 3 bases from V and 2 bases from J; bases unmatched to any gene: 1. Germline values: CDR1 MNHNS, CDR2 SASEGT. This CDR3 spans 15 amino acids. CDR3 nucleotides: TGTGCCAGCAGTGACGGGACTAGCGGGACCTACGAGCAGTACTTC. Amino acid sequence: CASSDGTSGTYEQYF.

The gene calls are TRBV27 and TRBJ2-5, with no clear D. The CDR3 length is 15 residues. V was clipped by 0 bases and J by 1 base, with 9 bases between them. From germline, CDR1 is MNHEY and CDR2 SMNVEV (reference sequence). CDR3 nucleotide sequence: TGTGCCAGCAGTTTATCCCCAGCTATCCAAGAGACCCAGTACTTC. Its translation is CASSLSPAIQETQYF.

The rearrangement uses TRBV19 and TRBJ2-7; D remains unclear. This CDR3 spans 14 amino acids. V was trimmed by 5 bases and J by 3 bases, leaving 14 bases between them. Germline CDR1 LNHDA, CDR2 SQIVND (reference sequence). CDR3 residues: CASSDGVRHYEQYF. CDR3 DNA sequence: TGTGCCAGTAGTGATGGTGTTCGGCACTACGAGCAGTACTTC.